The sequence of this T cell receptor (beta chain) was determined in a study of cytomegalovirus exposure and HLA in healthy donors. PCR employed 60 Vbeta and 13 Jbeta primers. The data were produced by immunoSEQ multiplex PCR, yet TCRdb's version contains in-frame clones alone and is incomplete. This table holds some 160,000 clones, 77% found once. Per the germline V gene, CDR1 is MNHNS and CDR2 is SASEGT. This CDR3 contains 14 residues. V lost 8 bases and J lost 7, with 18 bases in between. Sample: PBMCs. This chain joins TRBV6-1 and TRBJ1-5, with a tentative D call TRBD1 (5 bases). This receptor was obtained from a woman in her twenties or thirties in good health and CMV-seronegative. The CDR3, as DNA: TGTGCCAGCGGAGCCCAGGGCTCAGGGCAGCCCCAGCATTTT. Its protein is CASGAQGSGQPQHF.